The subject of this entry is one TCR beta chain. Its matching antigen is unknown. This CDR3 comprises 15 residues. V shed 1 base and J 6 bases; nucleotides not matched to a gene: 6. Per the germline V gene, CDR1 is SEHNR and CDR2 is FQNEAQ (reference sequence). This sample is part of a study of Ad26.COV2.S vaccination and SARS-CoV-2 variants. Study as a whole: The donor participated in the COV1001 trial, in its Ad26.COV2.S arm.

As for treatment: 19 received Ad26.COV2.S at low or high dose, single or two shots; several received placebo; per-sample allocation not given. Sampling was performed 63 days after the first vaccine or placebo injection. The vaccine antigen was prefusion-stabilized Wuhan SARS-CoV-2 spike. Whole-study findings and limits: While placebo recipients had lower spike-specific TCR breadth, vaccine recipients had more.

This table comes from immunoSEQ multiplex PCR, and its TCRdb copy is limited to in-frame clones, with some not included. The data hold 250,000 to 300,000 clones, with over 75% observed a single time. The material sequenced was peripheral blood, taken in a trial of Ad26.COV2.S vaccine versus placebo. The chain couples TRBV7-9 to TRBJ1-5; TRBD1 matches at 7 bases. This clonotype was sampled from a person aged 18-60 years who received the Ad26.COV2.S COVID-19 vaccine or a placebo. The CDR3 reads CASSLGGGGGQPQHF. CDR3 nucleotides: TGTGCCAGCAGCTTAGGGGGAGGGGGCGGTCAGCCCCAGCATTTT.